Included here is one T cell receptor (beta chain) sequence, with context. Antigen: not known. Control patients had untreated stable or active relapsing-remitting multiple sclerosis by revised McDonald criteria. Both CD4+ and CD8+ T cells were negatively isolated, and TEMRA cells underwent FACS enrichment. This sample stems from a study of CD8 T cells in Susac syndrome. Study outcomes and limitations: The TCR sequencing and HLA analysis in the study involved a relatively small number of individuals, as the study acknowledged.

Roughly 0.5 to 1 ug RNA was reverse transcribed with random hexamers. Multiplex immunoSEQ PCR targeted 54 Vbeta and 13 Jbeta TCR beta segments. In TCRdb, the immunoSEQ multiplex PCR reads were re-called with MiXCR into one record per CDR3 protein. The repertoire includes about 130,000 distinct CDR3 sequences, approximately 93% of them detected once, and approximately 0.3% sits in the top ten. Germline CDR1 and CDR2: MGHRA and YSYEKL. This CDR3 is built from 19 residues. Trimming cost V 1 base and J 2 bases; bases outside gene matches: 12. This chain uses TRBV4-1 with TRBJ2-3; 10 nucleotides agree with TRBD2. The receptor comes from a human donor with multiple sclerosis. Sequenced: CD8+ T cells from PBMCs. In DNA form, the CDR3 reads TGCGCCAGCAGCCAAGCCGGGGGAAAACTAGCGGGGCCCACAGATACGCAGTATTTT. The encoded protein is CASSQAGGKLAGPTDTQYF.